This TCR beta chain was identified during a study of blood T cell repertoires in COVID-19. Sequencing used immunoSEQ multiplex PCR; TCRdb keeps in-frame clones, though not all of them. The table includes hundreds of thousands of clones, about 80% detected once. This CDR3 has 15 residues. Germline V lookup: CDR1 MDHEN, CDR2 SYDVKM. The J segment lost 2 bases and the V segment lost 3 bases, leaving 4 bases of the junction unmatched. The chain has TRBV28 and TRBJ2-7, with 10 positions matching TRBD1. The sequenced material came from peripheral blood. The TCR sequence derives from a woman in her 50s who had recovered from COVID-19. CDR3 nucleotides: TGTGCCAGCAGTTTGGGGACAGGGGCCCCCTACGAGCAGTACTTC. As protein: CASSLGTGAPYEQYF. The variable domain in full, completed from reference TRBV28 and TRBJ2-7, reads DVKVTQSSRYLVKRTGEKVFLECVQDMDHENMFWYRQDPGLGLRLIYFSYDVKMKEKGDIPEGYSVSREKKERFSLILESASTNQTSMYLCASSLGTGAPYEQYFGPGTRLTVT.